This TCR beta chain was documented in a study of metastatic and nonmetastatic thyroid tumors. Patients underwent thyroid surgery, and none had received any treatment before it. Ten or more counts support this clone. TCRdb redid the clone calls on the PCR reads using MiXCR. The data show tens of thousands of clones, 17% seen once. The receptor was isolated from a female donor with papillary thyroid cancer or a benign thyroid nodule (not recorded which). Some clones in this sample may be carry-over from other donors' samples. Sequencing was carried out using tumor tissue.

The CDR3 DNA reads as TGTGCCAGCAGTTACCTAGAAACTAGCGGGAGCCCCCATGAGCAGTTCTTC. Translation: CASSYLETSGSPHEQFF. This sequence joins TRBV6-6 and TRBJ2-1, with 11 bases aligning to TRBD2. V lost 2 bases to trimming and J lost 8 bases; unmatched junction nucleotides: 11. Germline assignment: CDR1 MNHNY and CDR2 SVGAGI (reference sequence). This CDR3 has 17 amino acids.